This T cell receptor beta chain was identified during a study of regulatory T cells in long-lasting Graves disease. CDR3 length equals 17 residues. In germline, CDR1 is SGHTA, CDR2 FQGTGA. V dropped 6 bases and J dropped 0; count of bases not matched to a gene: 9. Time point defined: newly diagnosed GD, antithyroid drugs for less than 3 months. From RNA extracted from PBMCs, the TCR library was made. Ten or more counts support this clonotype. Its specificity is not known. General observations from the study: Those with persistent disease had in common more public clonotypes (about 2,700) than new patients (approximately 1,000). For persistent Graves' patients, TCR diversity was lower than for newly diagnosed ones.

TCR beta libraries were built with iRepertoire HTBI primers and Arm-PCR of CDR3 regions. TCRdb itself ran the multiplex PCR reads through MiXCR, one entry per CDR3 protein. The table lists about 620,000 distinct CDR3 sequences, around 17% of them singletons. This sample also appeared in a second study, on T cells in Graves' hyperthyroidism and ophthalmopathy. That paper notes: Also found in blood were most expanded thyroid clonotypes above 0.001. Ophthalmopathy was model-predicted a median approximately six months pre-onset.

The TCR was taken from a woman aged 30 to 39 with Graves disease. Sequences were derived from peripheral blood mononuclear cells (PBMCs), sampled at new diagnosis, from a patient treated with antithyroid drugs. The chain combines TRBV7-3 with TRBJ2-7; 12 bases are a match to TRBD2. The DNA of the CDR3 is TGTGCCAGCAGGCTAGCGGGAGGGCTCTCCGTCTCCTACGAGCAGTACTTC. Translating it yields CASRLAGGLSVSYEQYF.